This TCR beta chain is from a study of T cell changes during pregnancy in multiple sclerosis. Profiled with immunoSEQ multiplex PCR; TCRdb holds only in-frame clones, not every one. The sample carries tens of thousands of clones, roughly 92% recorded once. Germline V gene lookup returns CDR1 ENHRY and CDR2 SYGVKD. V lost 3 bases and J lost 4, with 4 bases in between. The CDR3 runs to 11 residues. This sequence originates from a female donor with multiple sclerosis, enrolled in a pregnancy study. The source material was CD4+ T cells from peripheral blood mononuclear cells, sampled before pregnancy. This chain connects TRBV10-3 to TRBJ2-7; D is ambiguous. CDR3 loop: CAISDLYEQYF. CDR3 coding DNA: TGTGCCATCAGTGACCTATACGAGCAGTACTTC.